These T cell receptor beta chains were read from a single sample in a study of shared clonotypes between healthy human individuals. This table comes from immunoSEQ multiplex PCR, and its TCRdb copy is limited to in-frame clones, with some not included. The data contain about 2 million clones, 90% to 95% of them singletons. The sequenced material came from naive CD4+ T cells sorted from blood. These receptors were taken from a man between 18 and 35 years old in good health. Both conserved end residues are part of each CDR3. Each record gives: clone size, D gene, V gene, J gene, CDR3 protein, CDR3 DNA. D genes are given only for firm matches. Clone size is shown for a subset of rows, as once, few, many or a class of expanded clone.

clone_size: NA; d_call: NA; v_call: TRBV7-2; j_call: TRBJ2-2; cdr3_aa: CASSLAISITGELFF; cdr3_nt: TGTGCCAGCAGCTTAGCGATCTCAATCACCGGGGAGCTGTTTTTT
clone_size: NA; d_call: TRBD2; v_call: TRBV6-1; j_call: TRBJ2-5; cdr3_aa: CASSERLAGGQETQYF; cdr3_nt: TGTGCCAGCAGTGAAAGACTAGCGGGAGGGCAAGAGACCCAGTACTTC
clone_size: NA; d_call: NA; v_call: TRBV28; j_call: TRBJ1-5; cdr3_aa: CASSGDGTPGGSAQHF; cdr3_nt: TGTGCCAGCAGTGGGGACGGGACTCCCGGGGGTTCGGCCCAGCATTTT
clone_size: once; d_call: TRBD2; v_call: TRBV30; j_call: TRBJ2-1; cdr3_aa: CAWRRLAGSYNEQFF; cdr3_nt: TGTGCCTGGAGGAGACTAGCGGGTTCGTACAATGAGCAGTTCTTC
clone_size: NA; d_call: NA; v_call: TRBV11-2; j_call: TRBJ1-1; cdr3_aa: CASSLQGPLNTEAFF; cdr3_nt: TGTGCCAGCAGCTTACAGGGGCCTCTGAACACTGAAGCTTTCTTT
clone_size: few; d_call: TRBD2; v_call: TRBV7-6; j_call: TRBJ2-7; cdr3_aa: CASTSAGGSYEQYF; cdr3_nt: TGTGCCAGCACCTCAGCGGGAGGCTCCTACGAGCAGTACTTC
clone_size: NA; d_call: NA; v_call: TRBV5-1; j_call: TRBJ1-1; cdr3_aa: CASSLGRESTEAFF; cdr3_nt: TGCGCCAGCAGCTTGGGTAGGGAGAGCACTGAAGCTTTCTTT
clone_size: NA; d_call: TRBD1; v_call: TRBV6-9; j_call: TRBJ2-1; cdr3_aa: CASSSPIPGTGESYNEQFF; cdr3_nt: TGTGCCAGCAGTTCCCCTATTCCCGGGACAGGGGAATCCTACAATGAGCAGTTCTTC
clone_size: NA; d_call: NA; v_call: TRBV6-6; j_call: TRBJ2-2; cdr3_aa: CASSYSALGGELFF; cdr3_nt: TGTGCCAGCAGTTACTCTGCGCTTGGCGGGGAGCTGTTTTTT
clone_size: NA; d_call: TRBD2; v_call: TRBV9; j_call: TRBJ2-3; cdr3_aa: CASSVEGLGAYTQYF; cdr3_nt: TGTGCCAGCAGCGTTGAGGGACTAGGGGCTTATACGCAGTATTTT
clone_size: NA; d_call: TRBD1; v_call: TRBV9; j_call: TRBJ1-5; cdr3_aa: CASSVVGQGFQPQHF; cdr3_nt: TGTGCCAGCAGCGTAGTGGGACAGGGGTTCCAGCCCCAGCATTTT
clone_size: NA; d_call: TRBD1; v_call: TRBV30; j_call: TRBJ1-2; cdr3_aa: CAWTIGQGGYTF; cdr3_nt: TGTGCCTGGACCATAGGACAGGGCGGCTACACCTTC
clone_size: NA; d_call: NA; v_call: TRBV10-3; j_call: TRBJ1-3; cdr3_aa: CAIGLGNTIYF; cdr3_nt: TGTGCCATCGGGTTGGGAAACACCATATATTTT
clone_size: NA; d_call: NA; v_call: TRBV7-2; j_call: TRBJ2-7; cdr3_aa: CASSLRGRGGAYEQYF; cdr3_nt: TGTGCCAGCAGCTTAAGGGGTAGGGGTGGCGCCTACGAGCAGTACTTC
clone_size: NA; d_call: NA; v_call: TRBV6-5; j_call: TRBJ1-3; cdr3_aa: CASRDLTGNTIYF; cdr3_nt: TGTGCCAGCAGAGACCTGACTGGAAACACCATATATTTT
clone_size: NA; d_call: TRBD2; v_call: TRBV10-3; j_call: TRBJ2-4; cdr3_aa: CAISGAGGFGKNIQYF; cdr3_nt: TGTGCCATCAGTGGGGCGGGAGGGTTTGGCAAAAACATTCAGTACTTC
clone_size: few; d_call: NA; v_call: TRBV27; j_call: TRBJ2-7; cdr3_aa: CASSYSTSFYEQYF; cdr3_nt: TGTGCCAGCAGTTACTCTACCTCTTTCTACGAGCAGTACTTC
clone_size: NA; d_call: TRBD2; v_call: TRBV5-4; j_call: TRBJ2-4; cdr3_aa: CASSFLSSGEVAKNIQYF; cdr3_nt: TGTGCCAGCAGCTTTCTCTCTAGCGGGGAGGTAGCCAAAAACATTCAGTACTTC
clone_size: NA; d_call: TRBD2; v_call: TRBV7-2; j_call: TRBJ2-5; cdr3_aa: CASSLGGRERETQYF; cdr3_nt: TGTGCCAGCAGCCTTGGGGGGAGGGAACGAGAGACCCAGTACTTC